The T cell receptor (beta chain) under discussion was sequenced for a study of shared clonotypes between healthy human individuals. Splitting the CD4+ cells yielded a CD45RA+ naive subset and a CD45RA-negative memory subset. The CDR3 consists of 14 residues. V gave up 6 bases and J gave up 5 bases, with 16 bases separating them. In germline, CDR1 is MNHEY, CDR2 SVGAGI. The protocol was immunoSEQ multiplex PCR, while the TCRdb copy is restricted to in-frame clones and leaves out a portion. The repertoire consists of millions of clones, with 93% occurring once and the leading ten covering 0.39%. The sample was naive CD4+ T cells from PBMCs. Subset: CD45RA+ positively selected. This receptor was identified in a man younger than 35 in good health. Some clones in this sample may be carry-over from other donors' samples. The chain recombines TRBV6-5 with TRBJ1-2; D not certain. CDR3 protein: CASSPGAPEYGYTF. CDR3 DNA: TGTGCCAGCAGCCCCGGAGCGCCGGAGTATGGCTACACCTTC.